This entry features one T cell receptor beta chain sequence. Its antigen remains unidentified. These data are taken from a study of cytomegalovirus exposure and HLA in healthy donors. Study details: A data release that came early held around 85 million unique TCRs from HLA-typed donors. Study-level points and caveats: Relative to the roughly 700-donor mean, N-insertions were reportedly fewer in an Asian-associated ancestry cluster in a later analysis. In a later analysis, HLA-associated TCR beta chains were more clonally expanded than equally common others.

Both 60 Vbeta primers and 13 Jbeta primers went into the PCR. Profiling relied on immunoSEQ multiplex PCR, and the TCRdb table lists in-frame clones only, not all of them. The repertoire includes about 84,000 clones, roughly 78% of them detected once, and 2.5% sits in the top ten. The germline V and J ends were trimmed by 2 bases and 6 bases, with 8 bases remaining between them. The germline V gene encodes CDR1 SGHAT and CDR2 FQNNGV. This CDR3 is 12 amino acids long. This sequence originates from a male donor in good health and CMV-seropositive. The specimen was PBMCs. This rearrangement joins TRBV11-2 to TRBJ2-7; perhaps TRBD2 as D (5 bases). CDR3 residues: CASSLLRVEQYF. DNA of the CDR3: TGTGCCAGCAGCTTATTGCGGGTCGAGCAGTACTTC.